The rows below give T cell receptor beta chains drawn from one sample of a study of T-cell reconstitution after alpha-beta-depleted transplantation in children. Each CDR3 protein gets one entry after TCRdb re-called the PCR reads with MiXCR. The top ten clones hold around 2.5% of a sample with hundreds of thousands of distinct CDR3 sequences, about 25% of them seen once. This material consisted of PBMCs, taken before TCRalphabeta/CD19-depleted stem cell transplant. The receptors come from a girl aged 2 to 10 with Fanconi anemia, due to receive a stem cell transplant. Both conserved end residues are part of each CDR3. D genes are given only for firm matches. Part of the rows lack a size; the others show once, few, many or a class for expanded clones.

v_call	d_call	j_call	clone_size	cdr3_nt	cdr3_aa
TRBV27	TRBD2	TRBJ2-7	-	TGTGCCAGCAGTTCCCAGACTAGCGGGAAGGACGAGCAGTACTTC	CASSSQTSGKDEQYF
TRBV10-2	-	TRBJ2-7	few	TGCGCCAGCAGTGAAGGCAGGGTGTTTTACGAGCAGTACTTC	CASSEGRVFYEQYF
TRBV15	-	TRBJ2-7	few	TGTGCCACCAGCAGAGATGCCTGGGAGCAGTACTTC	CATSRDAWEQYF
TRBV5-1	TRBD1	TRBJ2-2	-	TGCGCCAGCAGCACCCGACAGGGAACCGGGGAGCTGTTTTTT	CASSTRQGTGELFF
TRBV15	-	TRBJ2-7	many	TGTGCCACCAGCAGAGATGATGGGATCCCCTACGAGCAGTACTTC	CATSRDDGIPYEQYF
TRBV24-1	TRBD1	TRBJ2-3	few	TGTGCCACCAGTGCCCTTCCGGGACAGGGGGCGGCGGATACGCAGTATTTT	CATSALPGQGAADTQYF
TRBV5-4	TRBD2	TRBJ2-7	-	TGTGCCAGCAGCTACCCCGGGACTAGCATGATCGAGCAGTACTTC	CASSYPGTSMIEQYF
TRBV11-3	TRBD1	TRBJ2-3	few	TGTGCCAGCAGCCAACAGGGGACAGATACGCAGTATTTT	CASSQQGTDTQYF
TRBV5-1	-	TRBJ2-1	many	TGCGCCAGCAAAGGAGGTGAGCAGTTCTTC	CASKGGEQFF
TRBV20-1	-	TRBJ1-3	-	TGCAGTGCTACCAGGGACTTCTCTGGAAACACCATATATTTT	CSATRDFSGNTIYF
TRBV10-3	TRBD1	TRBJ2-7	many	TGTGCCATCAGTGACCCGACAGGGGGCTACGAGCAGTACTTC	CAISDPTGGYEQYF
TRBV20-1	-	TRBJ2-1	-	TGCAGTGCTAGAGATCTTGCTAGCACCTACAATGAGCAGTTCTTC	CSARDLASTYNEQFF
TRBV24-1	-	TRBJ1-3	many	TGTGCCACCAGTGACCCGACAGAGGTTGGAAACACCATATATTTT	CATSDPTEVGNTIYF